A selection of T cell receptor beta chains follows, all from one sample in a study of lymphopenia after photon versus proton radiotherapy. Profiled with immunoSEQ multiplex PCR; TCRdb holds only in-frame clones, not every one. The sample includes 25,000 to 30,000 clones, approximately 87% seen only once; the top ten take approximately 50%. The material was peripheral blood, obtained from a patient treated with proton-based radiotherapy. These receptor sequences come from a woman between 55 and 75 years old with cholangiocarcinoma. Some clones in this sample may be carry-over from other donors' samples. CDR3s include the opening cysteine and the closing phenylalanine or tryptophan. A D gene is named only where the DNA matches it firmly. Expanded clones get a size class; other rows say once, few or many, or leave the size out.

CDR3aa | CDR3nt | j_gene | abundance | v_gene | d_gene
CASGGQNTDTQYF | TGCGCCAGCGGCGGACAGAACACAGATACGCAGTATTTT | TRBJ2-3 | once | TRBV10-1 | NA
CASSPTGMGTEAFF | TGTGCCAGCTCACCGACGGGCATGGGCACTGAAGCTTTCTTT | TRBJ1-1 | few | TRBV18 | NA
CATNPAGGFEQYF | TGTGCCACCAACCCCGCCGGGGGTTTCGAGCAGTACTTC | TRBJ2-7 | NA | TRBV5-4 | NA
CATSPRRTSGAGETQYF | TGTGCCACCTCCCCCCGCCGGACTAGCGGGGCGGGGGAGACCCAGTACTTC | TRBJ2-5 | once | TRBV27 | TRBD2
CASSAHQETQYF | TGTGCCAGCAGCGCACACCAAGAGACCCAGTACTTC | TRBJ2-5 | once | TRBV5-6 | NA
CASSYSGRLRELFF | TGTGCCAGCAGTTACTCGGGGAGACTCCGGGAGCTGTTTTTT | TRBJ2-2 | NA | TRBV6-5 | NA
CASSIDRIKEAFF | TGTGCCAGTAGTATTGACAGGATAAAGGAAGCTTTCTTT | TRBJ1-1 | few | TRBV19 | NA
CASSGFRVSGYTF | TGTGCCAGCAGCGGTTTTCGGGTGTCTGGCTACACCTTC | TRBJ1-2 | NA | TRBV7-9 | NA
CASSLGGTVMQFF | TGTGCCAGCAGCTTAGGGGGGACAGTAATGCAGTTCTTC | TRBJ2-1 | once | TRBV11-3 | TRBD1
CATRGLVVHNEQFF | TGTGCCACCCGGGGCTTGGTAGTTCACAATGAGCAGTTCTTC | TRBJ2-1 | NA | TRBV6-5 | NA
CADTTGMANEKLFF | TGCGCCGACACCACAGGGATGGCTAATGAAAAACTGTTTTTT | TRBJ1-4 | NA | TRBV5-1 | NA
CASSLPGRYTQYF | TGTGCCAGCAGCCTGCCGGGAAGGTATACGCAGTATTTT | TRBJ2-3 | NA | TRBV14 | NA
CASSPRGGRVSSYEQYF | TGTGCCAGCAGCCCCCGGGGCGGCAGGGTGTCGAGCTACGAGCAGTACTTC | TRBJ2-7 | once | TRBV27 | NA
CAGGRQNTEAFF | TGTGCCGGCGGGCGGCAGAACACTGAAGCTTTCTTT | TRBJ1-1 | NA | TRBV6-6 | NA
CASREDYSSGYEQYF | TGTGCCAGCCGCGAGGATTACAGTTCTGGATACGAGCAGTACTTC | TRBJ2-7 | NA | TRBV6-6 | NA
CASREWDRGFCQPQHF | TGCGCCAGCAGAGAATGGGACAGGGGATTTTGTCAGCCCCAGCATTTT | TRBJ1-5 | NA | TRBV10-1 | TRBD1
CASRTVGANEKLFF | TGTGCCAGCAGAACGGTGGGGGCTAATGAAAAACTGTTTTTT | TRBJ1-4 | NA | TRBV27 | NA
CASSSPTDSLSTGELFF | TGTGCCAGCAGTTCCCCAACCGACAGTCTTAGCACCGGGGAGCTGTTTTTT | TRBJ2-2 | NA | TRBV27 | NA
CASSAPGLRAGPDQETQYF | TGCGCCAGCAGCGCACCGGGACTACGGGCAGGTCCGGACCAAGAGACCCAGTACTTC | TRBJ2-5 | NA | TRBV4-1 | TRBD2
CASSSLGNYEQYF | TGTGCCAGCAGCTCGCTGGGAAATTACGAGCAGTACTTC | TRBJ2-7 | NA | TRBV11-2 | NA
CASSLVLAGVPGELFF | TGTGCCAGTAGTCTTGTTCTAGCGGGAGTTCCCGGGGAGCTGTTTTTT | TRBJ2-2 | NA | TRBV19 | TRBD2
CASSFGVYTEAFF | TGTGCCAGCAGCTTTGGCGTGTACACTGAAGCTTTCTTT | TRBJ1-1 | NA | TRBV7-8 | NA
CASRGTSGRAGKYEQYF | TGTGCCAGCAGGGGGACTAGCGGGAGGGCCGGGAAATACGAGCAGTACTTC | TRBJ2-7 | NA | TRBV7-6 | TRBD2
CSVSGTGFSGANVLTF | TGCAGCGTATCCGGGACAGGGTTCTCTGGGGCCAACGTCCTGACTTTC | TRBJ2-6 | NA | TRBV29-1 | TRBD1
CASSPLAGEGNEQFF | TGTGCCAGCTCACCACTAGCGGGAGAAGGTAATGAGCAGTTCTTC | TRBJ2-1 | NA | TRBV18 | TRBD2
CASSLDRHGYTF | TGTGCCAGCAGCTTAGATCGTCATGGCTACACCTTC | TRBJ1-2 | once | TRBV7-9 | NA
CASSWSGQFQETQYF | TGCGCCAGCAGCTGGTCAGGCCAATTCCAAGAGACCCAGTACTTC | TRBJ2-5 | NA | TRBV5-1 | NA
CASSQGLAGTNEQFF | TGCGCCAGCAGCCAAGGACTAGCGGGTACCAATGAGCAGTTCTTC | TRBJ2-1 | NA | TRBV4-3 | TRBD2
CASSPRGTADNEQFF | TGTGCCAGCAGCCCCCGCGGGACGGCCGACAATGAGCAGTTCTTC | TRBJ2-1 | NA | TRBV21-1 | NA
CASSWSLEGTGGYTF | TGTGCCAGCAGCTGGTCCCTAGAAGGGACGGGTGGCTACACCTTC | TRBJ1-2 | NA | TRBV11-2 | NA
CASSGGTGSNQPQHF | TGCGCCAGCAGCGGGGGGACAGGGAGCAATCAGCCCCAGCATTTT | TRBJ1-5 | NA | TRBV5-1 | TRBD1
CSAQGGDEQFF | TGCAGTGCCCAGGGAGGCGATGAGCAGTTCTTC | TRBJ2-1 | NA | TRBV20-1 | NA
CASSLGDLPGNTIYF | TGCGCCAGCAGCTTGGGAGATCTCCCTGGAAACACCATATATTTT | TRBJ1-3 | NA | TRBV5-1 | NA
CASTSTGVTYEQYF | TGTGCCAGCACTTCCACAGGTGTGACCTACGAGCAGTACTTC | TRBJ2-7 | few | TRBV7-9 | NA
CASSLPSGNTIYF | TGTGCCAGCAGCTTACCCTCTGGAAACACCATATATTTT | TRBJ1-3 | NA | TRBV7-9 | NA
CASSPLGSYNEQFF | TGTGCCAGCAGCCCCCTCGGATCTTACAATGAGCAGTTCTTC | TRBJ2-1 | NA | TRBV7-7 | NA
CASSPVLSSGNTIYF | TGTGCCAGCTCACCCGTCCTCAGCTCTGGAAACACCATATATTTT | TRBJ1-3 | NA | TRBV18 | NA
CASRTQGGSYNSPLHF | TGTGCCAGCCGCACTCAGGGGGGCTCCTATAATTCACCCCTCCACTTT | TRBJ1-6 | NA | TRBV7-9 | TRBD1
CASSRKRDSGNTGELFF | TGTGCCAGCAGCCGCAAACGGGACTCGGGGAACACCGGGGAGCTGTTTTTT | TRBJ2-2 | NA | TRBV11-3 | NA
CASSRNYEQYF | TGTGCCAGCAGCAGAAACTACGAGCAGTACTTC | TRBJ2-7 | NA | TRBV7-2 | NA
CASSDQGAVYEQYF | TGTGCCAGCAGCGATCAGGGGGCGGTGTACGAGCAGTACTTC | TRBJ2-7 | NA | TRBV7-3 | TRBD1
CASSVFAGELFF | TGCGCCAGCAGTGTGTTCGCCGGGGAGCTGTTTTTT | TRBJ2-2 | NA | TRBV10-1 | NA